This T cell receptor (beta chain) is drawn from a study of cytomegalovirus exposure and HLA in healthy donors. Everyone who donated was a healthy bone marrow donor. Amplification used 60 Vbeta primers and 13 Jbeta primers. This table comes from immunoSEQ multiplex PCR, and its TCRdb copy is limited to in-frame clones, with some not included. Among some 200,000 clones listed, 60% to 80% were seen once. Study-wide points: Accurate predictions that matched the HLA-A and HLA-B alleles of most subjects were reportedly made from TCR beta sequences. The authors listed 150 to 200 TCR beta chains as cytomegalovirus-associated.

This clone was counted once. No antigen is known for it. V gave up 10 bases and J gave up 5 bases, with 18 bases separating them. The CDR3 spans 13 residues. Per germline, CDR1 MNHEY and CDR2 SVGAGI. The rearrangement links TRBV6-5 to TRBJ2-7; a weak D match, TRBD1 (6 bases). The TCR sequence derives from a man aged 18-30 years in good health and CMV-seronegative. What was sequenced was PBMCs. The CDR3 sequence: CATLDRTRDEQYF. For the CDR3, the DNA is TGTGCCACCCTCGACAGGACCAGGGACGAGCAGTACTTC.